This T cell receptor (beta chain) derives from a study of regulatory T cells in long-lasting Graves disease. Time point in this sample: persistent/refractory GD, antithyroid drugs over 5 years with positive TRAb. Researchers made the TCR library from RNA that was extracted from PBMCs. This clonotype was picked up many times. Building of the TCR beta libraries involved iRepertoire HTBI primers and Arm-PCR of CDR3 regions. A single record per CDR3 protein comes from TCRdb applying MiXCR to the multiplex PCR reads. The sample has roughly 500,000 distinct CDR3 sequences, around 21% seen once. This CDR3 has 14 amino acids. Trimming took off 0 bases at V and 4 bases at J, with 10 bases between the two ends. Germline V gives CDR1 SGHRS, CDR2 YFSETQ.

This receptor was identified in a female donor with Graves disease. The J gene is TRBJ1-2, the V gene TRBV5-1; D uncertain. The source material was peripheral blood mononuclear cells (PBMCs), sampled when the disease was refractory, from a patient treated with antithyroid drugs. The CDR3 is CASSLESTFYGYTF. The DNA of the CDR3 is TGCGCCAGCAGCTTGGAATCAACATTCTATGGCTACACCTTC.